Below, 29 T cell receptor beta chains from the same sample are listed, as sequenced in a study of identical twins. TCRdb redid the calling of the 5' RACE reads with MiXCR, one entry per CDR3 protein. The sample shows 150,000 or so distinct CDR3 sequences, roughly 3.5% of them seen only once. Specimen: memory T cells sorted from blood. The receptors derive from a man between 18 and 35 years old in good health.

In the case of this clonotype: A much larger clone differs from this one at a single base, so this may be a read error. Lacking the conserved final phenylalanine or tryptophan, this CDR3 likely reflects a read error. The chain has TRBV29-1 and TRBJ2-5; D uncertain. Germline loops: CDR1 SQVTM, CDR2 ANQGSEA. The CDR3 totals 12 residues. The ends were cut back, 0 bases at V and 4 bases at J, with 6 bases in the middle. The CDR3 DNA follows: TGCAGCGTTGAAGAAGGGCGAGAGACCCAGTACTGC. Translating gives CSVEEGRETQYC.

This clonotype was counted ten times or more. The V call is TRBV11-3, the J call TRBJ2-2, with TRBD2 matching 14 bases. The CDR3 is made up of 16 amino acids. The J segment lost 4 bases and the V segment lost 4 bases, leaving 2 bases of the junction unmatched. Germline CDR1 is SGHNT and CDR2 is YENEEA. The CDR3: CASSSGTSGGTGELFF. As DNA, the CDR3 is TGTGCCAGCAGCTCGGGGACTAGCGGGGGCACCGGGGAGCTGTTTTTT.

This clonotype was picked up many times. This chain connects TRBV10-3 to TRBJ1-2; D is uncertain. This CDR3 has 13 residues. The ends were cut back, 0 bases at V and 9 bases at J, with 11 bases in the middle. Germline assignment: CDR1 ENHRY and CDR2 SYGVKD. The CDR3 region has the DNA TGTGCCATCAGTGAGTCGAGGCAGACGAGCTACACCTTC. Residues: CAISESRQTSYTF.

This clonotype showed up many times. The gene calls are TRBV7-3 and TRBJ2-3; D unclear. V lost 6 bases, J lost 10 bases, and 14 bases lay in between. The germline V gene has CDR1 SGHTA and CDR2 FQGTGA. The length of the CDR3 is 12 residues. The CDR3 DNA reads TGTGCCAGCAGTCCCGGTCAAGTGGCGCAGTATTTT. Its translation is CASSPGQVAQYF.

The table lists this clonotype with many counts. This sequence joins TRBV20-1 and TRBJ2-6; D is uncertain. The CDR3 consists of 14 residues. Per the germline V gene, CDR1 is DFQATT and CDR2 is SNEGSKA (reference sequence). Trimming shortened V by 6 bases and J by 2 bases, and 11 bases separated the two germline ends. CDR3 protein: CSASRQAGANVLTF. The CDR3 DNA follows: TGCAGTGCCAGTAGACAAGCTGGGGCCAACGTCCTGACTTTC.

In nucleotides, the CDR3 is TGTGCCAGCGGTCGGAGGGGAGGCACAGATACGCAGTATTTT. Translation gives CASGRRGGTDTQYF. The V gene is TRBV6-2 or TRBV6-3, the J gene TRBJ2-3; the D gene is possibly TRBD2 (6 bases). Per germline, CDR1 MNHEY and CDR2 SVGEGT. CDR3 length: 14 amino acids. Trimming pared 8 bases from V and 1 base from J, leaving 13 bases between.

This clonotype was seen at least ten times. The chain employs TRBV12-3 or TRBV12-4 and TRBJ2-5, with D perhaps matching TRBD2 (6 bases). This CDR3 spans 13 amino acids. Trimming shortened V by 6 bases and J by 4 bases, and 12 bases separated the two germline ends. The CDR3 loop reads CASSWRRGETQYF. The CDR3 DNA sequence: TGTGCCAGCAGCTGGAGGAGGGGAGAGACCCAGTACTTC.

At least ten counts were recorded for this clonotype. The rearrangement links TRBV25-1 to TRBJ2-6; D unresolved. CDR1 and CDR2 from the germline V gene are MGHDK and SYGVNS. The V end was cut by 3 bases, the J end by 0 bases, with 12 bases between. CDR3 length equals 17 residues. This chain's CDR3 is CASSDSLISSGANVLTF. Written as DNA, the CDR3 is TGTGCCAGCAGTGACAGCCTGATCAGCTCTGGGGCCAACGTCCTGACTTTC.

In this sample, this clonotype turned up a few times. The rearrangement uses TRBV2 and TRBJ1-1, with D possibly matching TRBD1 (6 bases). The length of the CDR3 is 14 residues. The V end lost 6 bases, the J end lost 1 base, and 12 bases lay between the germline ends. Germline assignment: CDR1 SNHLY and CDR2 FYNNEI. The CDR3 DNA reads TGTGCCAGCAGGGGGGGGGCCGGGAACACTGAAGCTTTCTTT. Translation: CASRGGAGNTEAFF.

This clonotype occurred many times. The rearrangement joins TRBV9 to TRBJ2-1, with a possible D match to TRBD1 (5 bases). The length of the CDR3 is 14 residues. Germline CDR1 SGDLS, CDR2 YYNGEE. Trimming took 3 bases from V and 6 from J, leaving 13 bases between them. The CDR3 DNA sequence: TGTGCCAGCAGCGCGCTCATAGGGGCCAATGAGCAGTTCTTC. Translated, it gives CASSALIGANEQFF.

In this sample, this clonotype turned up many times. V usage is TRBV29-1 and J usage is TRBJ1-2; D not certain. Germline CDR1 is SQVTM and CDR2 is ANQGSEA. V dropped 4 bases and J dropped 0 bases, with 9 bases sitting between them. The CDR3 is 13 amino acids. The CDR3 nucleotides are TGCAGCGTTGTAGACACAACTAACTATGGCTACACCTTC. Its protein is CSVVDTTNYGYTF.

Many counts were recorded for this clonotype. This chain links TRBV5-1 with TRBJ2-7; 9 nucleotides match TRBD2. Looked up from germline, CDR1 is SGHRS and CDR2 is YFSETQ. CDR3 size: 14 residues. After removal of 3 bases from V and 5 bases from J, the junction contained 6 bases not matched to a gene. CDR3 amino acids: CASSYTSGWDEQYF. As DNA, the CDR3 is TGCGCCAGCAGCTACACTAGCGGGTGGGACGAGCAGTACTTC. Looking up the rest from reference TRBV5-1 and TRBJ2-7 gives the full variable domain: KAGVTQTPRYLIKTRGQQVTLSCSPISGHRSVSWYQQTPGQGLQFLFEYFSETQRNKGNFPGRFSGRQFSNSRSEMNVSTLELGDSALYLCASSYTSGWDEQYFGPGTRLTVT.

This clonotype was recorded at least ten times. V gene TRBV12-3 or TRBV12-4 combines with J gene TRBJ2-5; D is ambiguous. The CDR3 runs to 14 residues. Trimming left V 0 bases short and J 2 bases short, with 7 bases between. CDR3 DNA sequence: TGTGCCAGCAGTTTAGCGGCACGTCAAGAGACCCAGTACTTC. This translates into CASSLAARQETQYF.

This clonotype was picked up a small number of times. This chain uses TRBV7-9 with TRBJ2-5; tentative D call: TRBD1 (5 bases). CDR1 and CDR2 (germline): SEHNR, FQNEAQ (reference sequence). The CDR3 sequence is 15 residues long. V dropped 4 bases and J dropped 2 bases, with 14 bases sitting between them. CDR3 in amino acids: CASSWAGPTQETQYF. The CDR3 nucleotides are TGTGCCAGCAGCTGGGCAGGGCCCACTCAAGAGACCCAGTACTTC.

There are many counts of this clonotype. This sequence joins TRBV29-1 and TRBJ1-2, with D possibly TRBD1 on 5 matching bases. V was trimmed by 5 bases and J by 8 bases, leaving 15 bases between them. There are 12 residues in the CDR3. CDR1 and CDR2 (germline): SQVTM, ANQGSEA. The CDR3 is CSVKVGVGGYTF. The DNA of the CDR3 is TGCAGCGTTAAGGTGGGGGTAGGCGGCTACACCTTC. The full variable domain, rest sourced from reference TRBV29-1 and TRBJ1-2, is SAVISQKPSRDICQRGTSLTIQCQVDSQVTMMFWYRQQPGQSLTLIATANQGSEATYESGFVIDKFPISRPNLTFSTLTVSNMSPEDSSIYLCSVKVGVGGYTFGSGTRLTVV.

This clonotype was observed many times. The rearrangement uses TRBV30 and TRBJ1-6; TRBD1 matches at 10 bases. This CDR3 spans 15 amino acids. Germline CDR1 GTSNPN, CDR2 SVGIG (reference sequence). Unmatched junction bases numbered 7, after V lost 4 bases and J lost 7 bases. The CDR3 protein is CAWTPGQGRNSPLHF. The CDR3 nucleotides read TGTGCCTGGACTCCGGGACAGGGGAGAAATTCACCCCTCCACTTT.

This clonotype was counted many times. The chain links TRBV7-2 to TRBJ2-7; 10 positions match TRBD2. V lost 5 bases, J lost 0 bases, and 1 base stayed unmatched. CDR1 and CDR2 from the germline V gene are SGHTA and FQGNSA. This CDR3 comprises 14 residues. This CDR3 reads CASSASGSSYEQYF. The CDR3 DNA is TGTGCCAGCAGCGCTAGCGGGAGCTCCTACGAGCAGTACTTC.

The table lists this clonotype with many counts. V and J are TRBV5-5 and TRBJ2-2; 8 bases line up with TRBD1. In germline, CDR1 is SGHKS, CDR2 YYEKEE (reference sequence). The CDR3 is made up of 16 amino acids. The V and J ends lost 2 bases and 0 bases, in that order; junction bases with no gene match: 3. The CDR3 reads CASSFETGANTGELFF. CDR3 in DNA: TGTGCCAGCAGCTTCGAGACAGGGGCGAACACCGGGGAGCTGTTTTTT.

This clonotype occurred many times. V is TRBV7-9 and J is TRBJ2-3; 9 bases map to TRBD1. The germline V gene encodes CDR1 SEHNR and CDR2 FQNEAQ (reference sequence). The CDR3 runs 15 residues. The junction had 8 bases not matched to a gene; V was cut back by 5 bases and J by 5 bases. The CDR3 sequence: CASSPGQGRGDTQYF. Here the CDR3 DNA reads TGTGCCAGCAGCCCGGGACAGGGTCGTGGAGATACGCAGTATTTT.

In its sample, this clonotype was seen many times. V gene TRBV10-3 combines with J gene TRBJ2-3; TRBD2 matches at 7 bases. The CDR3 spans 15 residues. V was clipped by 5 bases and J by 6 bases; unmatched bases: 11. Per the germline V gene, CDR1 is ENHRY and CDR2 is SYGVKD. CDR3 sequence reads: CAISMGLQIGDTQYF. Written as DNA, the CDR3 is TGTGCCATCAGTATGGGACTACAGATTGGGGATACGCAGTATTTT.

This clonotype has at least ten counts. The V gene is TRBV4-2, the J gene TRBJ2-5; 12 bases agree with TRBD1. The CDR3 spans 18 residues. The V segment lost 1 base and the J segment 3 bases; nucleotides outside the gene matches: 9. The germline V gene has CDR1 LGHNA and CDR2 YNFKEQ. The CDR3 DNA reads TGTGCCAGCAGCCAAGGACTGGGAGGGACAGGGGGCGAAGAGACCCAGTACTTC. It yields the protein CASSQGLGGTGGEETQYF.

Many counts were recorded for this clonotype. The chain joins TRBV2 to TRBJ2-2; D is perhaps TRBD2 (5 bases). There are 15 residues in the CDR3. The germline V gene encodes CDR1 SNHLY and CDR2 FYNNEI. With 1 base removed from V and 7 bases from J, the gap between germline ends came to 13 bases. The CDR3 loop is CASSEVGSAVGELFF. CDR3 DNA: TGTGCCAGCAGTGAAGTAGGTAGCGCGGTCGGGGAGCTGTTTTTT.

The J gene is TRBJ2-7, the V gene TRBV28; D is possibly TRBD1 (6 bases). This CDR3 comprises 14 residues. The germline V gene encodes CDR1 MDHEN and CDR2 SYDVKM. Trimming cost V 8 bases and J 2 bases, with 16 bases left between them. CDR3 in amino acids: CASHMDRIAYEQYF. CDR3 coding DNA: TGTGCCAGCCATATGGACAGAATCGCCTACGAGCAGTACTTC.

This clonotype was seen repeatedly, ten times or more. The chain has TRBV7-9 and TRBJ2-5; 7 nucleotides line up with TRBD2. Trimming took 5 bases from V and 5 from J; bases not matched to a gene: 14. Per the germline V gene, CDR1 is SEHNR and CDR2 is FQNEAQ (reference sequence). The CDR3 has 16 amino acids. The CDR3, as DNA: TGTGCCAGCAGCACCCACGGGGGGAGGGGAACGGAGACCCAGTACTTC. Translation gives CASSTHGGRGTETQYF.

This clonotype occurred many times. The chain carries TRBV29-1 and TRBJ1-1, with 8 bases fitting TRBD1. This CDR3 comprises 14 residues. Germline loops: CDR1 SQVTM, CDR2 ANQGSEA. J lost 1 base, V lost 4 bases, and 5 bases had no gene match. In DNA, the CDR3 is TGCAGCGTTGCCGTCAGGGGGCCGAACACTGAAGCTTTCTTT. As protein: CSVAVRGPNTEAFF.

The V and J genes are TRBV2 and TRBJ2-3, with D possibly TRBD2 on 6 matching bases. V was cut by 8 bases and J by 1 base, with 13 bases left in between. This CDR3 region has 14 residues. CDR1 and CDR2 (germline): SNHLY, FYNNEI. The CDR3 loop is CASAKASGTDTQYF. The CDR3 DNA reads TGTGCCAGCGCGAAGGCTAGCGGCACAGATACGCAGTATTTT.

The chain couples TRBV20-1 to TRBJ2-5; D could derive from TRBD1 or TRBD2 (6 bases each). This CDR3 has 13 residues. Trimming shortened V by 7 bases and J by 9 bases, and 21 bases separated the two germline ends. CDR1 and CDR2 (germline): DFQATT, SNEGSKA (reference sequence). The CDR3 spells CSGRGDPMGAQYF. In nucleotides, the CDR3 is TGCAGTGGAAGGGGGGACCCCATGGGGGCCCAGTACTTC.

This clonotype was seen ten or more times. This chain uses TRBV5-1 with TRBJ1-1; D is ambiguous. CDR3 length: 13 residues. Germline lookup yields CDR1 SGHRS and CDR2 YFSETQ. The ends were cut back, 0 bases at V and 0 bases at J, with 3 bases in the middle. The CDR3 bases are TGCGCCAGCAGCTTGGTGGTGAACACTGAAGCTTTCTTT. The encoded protein is CASSLVVNTEAFF.

This clonotype was picked up many times. V is TRBV18 and J is TRBJ2-2; D is unresolved. V was cut by 1 base and J by 4 bases, with 10 bases left in between. The germline CDR1 and CDR2 sequences are KGHSH and LQKENI. The CDR3 extends over 15 amino acids. The CDR3 loop reads CASSPQTLSTGELFF. CDR3 nucleotides: TGTGCCAGCTCACCACAGACCCTAAGCACCGGGGAGCTGTTTTTT.